This T cell receptor beta chain was profiled in a study of regulatory T cells in long-lasting Graves disease (dated by TCRdb to the early 2020s). Regarding the complete study: To count as having persistent Graves' disease, a patient had to have received antithyroid drug treatment for over 5 years with TSH receptor autoantibodies remaining persistently positive. Peripheral blood TCR sequencing and RNA sequencing compared persistent Graves' disease patients with newly diagnosed Graves' disease patients. The study was conducted in China and was registered as a clinical trial. A total of 35 or so samples were covered by TCR sequencing, comprising around 13 persistent and around 20 newly diagnosed Graves' disease patients. Persistent Graves' disease patients in the clinical cohort had taken antithyroid drugs for about 10.3 years on average.

The library was produced with multiplex PCR. TCRdb names Illumina HiSeq 4000 as the instrument used. To build TCR beta libraries, CDR3 regions were amplified by Arm-PCR using iRepertoire HTBI primers. Before sequencing, the PCR products underwent gel purification. As for the authors' bioinformatics: A total of 60 to 80 TRBV and under 15 TRBJ segments were identified across samples and were used for gene usage analysis of CDR3 amino acid clonotypes. COPE and FqMerger were used to merge filtered high-quality paired reads into contigs. BLAST was used to align contigs to IMGT TRBV, TRBD and TRBJ reference genes, with CDR3 defined following IMGT. Clonotypes above 0.1% frequency were classified as highly expanded clones. Shannon entropy served as the measure of repertoire diversity, while the Gini coefficient captured V-J evenness. A clonotype was considered public if more than one individual shared it. TCRdb reprocessed the public reads (quality trimming at Q25 with fastp, clone calling with MiXCR) and kept in-frame beta chains. Under each unique CDR3 protein, matching rows form one entry showing the most common genes and DNA. TCRdb, not the original authors, processed these V and J calls. The sample records about 340,000 distinct CDR3 sequences, around 19% of which are singletons. In total, the top ten clones hold less than 35% of the sample.

This clonotype was counted at least ten times. Its antigen remains unidentified. Per-base quality was not reported, and no clone a single base away is much larger than it. The CDR3, cysteine through phenylalanine, is 15 amino acids long. Just the 45-base CDR3 DNA is kept, in frame starting at base 1. CDR1 and CDR2 are drawn from the germline V gene: SGHRS, YFSETQ. V is trimmed back by 6 bases and J by 5 bases, and the junction contains 10 bases that no gene match accounts for. The time point label for this specimen denotes: persistent/refractory GD, antithyroid drugs over 5 years with positive TRAb. For both TCR sequencing and RNA sequencing, RNA was extracted from PBMCs using TRIzol. Graves' disease was diagnosed according to American Thyroid Association guidelines. The patients came from an endocrinology department in Xi'an, China. Each patient gave about 10 milliliters of peripheral blood, collected in an EDTA anticoagulant tube. Ficoll Paque Plus density gradient separation was used to isolate PBMCs, and no further T cell sorting was performed. An Agilent 2100 Bioanalyzer and agarose gel were used to assess RNA quality, and a NanoDrop 2000 was used to measure RNA concentration.

The research as a whole found: Persistent disease showed preferential use of TRBV28, TRBJ1-2 and TRBJ2-5, whereas newly diagnosed disease favored TRBV20-1 and TRBJ2-1. Compared with newly diagnosed patients, persistent Graves' disease patients had lower TCR Shannon entropy and fewer highly expanded clones, which suggests clonal expansion. Only peripheral blood was studied, because thyroid tissue, the primary lesion, was inaccessible. Persistent patients shared more public clonotypes among themselves (around 2,500) than newly diagnosed patients did (about 900). The small sample size was acknowledged by the authors as a limitation that may reduce accuracy. Sequencing and analysis were limited to the TCR beta chain.

The sequencing here drew on peripheral blood mononuclear cells (PBMCs), taken when the disease was refractory, from a patient treated with antithyroid drugs. The chain is made from TRBV5-1 and TRBJ2-2; the central 7 bases match TRBD2. The clonotype comes from a female donor with Graves disease. The CDR3 sequence is CASNKEGGPTGELFF. The sequenced DNA is TGCGCCAGCAATAAAGAGGGAGGGCCGACCGGGGAGCTGTTTTTT.